The 21 T cell receptor beta chains given below trace back to one sample, sequenced in a study of blood T cell repertoires in COVID-19. Sequenced by immunoSEQ multiplex PCR; TCRdb stores in-frame clones only, minus some. The sample includes approximately 180,000 clones, 82% of them seen just once. Material: PBMCs or T cells enriched from blood (not recorded which). These receptors originate from a woman aged 55-69 years with acute COVID-19.

The V and J genes are TRBV7-8 and TRBJ1-3; D is uncertain. CDR1 SGHVS and CDR2 FQNEAQ come from the germline V gene. Trimming removed 1 base at V and 2 bases at J, with 12 bases between. The CDR3 covers 16 residues. DNA for the CDR3: TGTGCCAGCAGCTTAGTTGGAGGGTTCGCTGGAAACACCATATATTTT. As protein: CASSLVGGFAGNTIYF.

This clone was seen just once. The J gene is TRBJ2-5, the V gene TRBV11-2, with TRBD2 identical over 15 bases. The CDR3 totals 18 residues. Germline CDR1 reads SGHAT; CDR2 reads FQNNGV. With 1 base clipped from V and 5 bases from J, the junction kept 8 bases outside the gene matches. CDR3 nucleotide sequence: TGTGCCAGCAGCTTAGTCGGACTAGCGGGAGGGCCGCGGGAGACCCAGTACTTC. This sequence encodes CASSLVGLAGGPRETQYF.

The J gene is TRBJ2-1, the V gene TRBV21-1; the table's D gene call, TRBD1, was not cross checked with the DNA. TRBV21-1 is flagged as a pseudogene. The CDR3 length is 21 residues. The CDR3 sequence: CASSPQGGPGTGMGSYNEQFF. The CDR3 DNA sequence: TGTGCCAGCAGCCCTCAAGGGGGTCCCGGGACAGGGATGGGCTCCTACAATGAGCAGTTCTTC.

The genes are TRBV6-5 and TRBJ2-3; 7 bases are shared with TRBD1. Germline V gene sequence: CDR1 MNHEY, CDR2 SVGAGI. The V segment lost 7 bases and the J segment 2 bases; nucleotides outside the gene matches: 9. The CDR3 loop spans 15 amino acids. The CDR3 DNA sequence: TGTGCCAGCACCAGAGGGGGACAGTTCACAGATACGCAGTATTTT. As protein: CASTRGGQFTDTQYF.

This clone was seen a few times. V usage is TRBV6-2 or TRBV6-3 and J usage is TRBJ1-1; tentatively, D is TRBD1 (6 bases). Germline V lookup: CDR1 MNHEY, CDR2 SVGEGT. This CDR3 spans 14 amino acids. Between the trimmed V and J ends, which lost 0 bases and 8 bases, there was a span of 13 bases. The CDR3 reads CASSYSVAGAEAFF. Written as DNA, the CDR3 is TGTGCCAGCAGTTACTCGGTCGCGGGGGCGGAAGCTTTCTTT.

The chain links TRBV5-1 to TRBJ2-7; D is uncertain. Germline V lookup: CDR1 SGHRS, CDR2 YFSETQ. Trimming left V 3 bases short and J 7 bases short, with 8 bases between. This CDR3 contains 11 residues. CDR3 amino acids: CASSSLGEQYF. In DNA, the CDR3 is TGCGCCAGCAGCTCCCTCGGTGAGCAGTACTTC.

This clone has only one observation. The chain combines TRBV5-5 with TRBJ1-2; no clear D gene. CDR1 is SGHKS, CDR2 YYEKEE, per germline (reference sequence). The CDR3 is 12 amino acids. V lost 0 bases and J 13 bases, leaving 13 bases between the germline ends. The CDR3 DNA reads TGTGCCAGCAGCTTGGAAGCTTATTCTCCCACCTTC. The encoded protein is CASSLEAYSPTF.

This clone was detected a few times. The rearrangement joins TRBV28 to TRBJ1-2; 9 bases line up with TRBD1. Germline V gives CDR1 MDHEN, CDR2 SYDVKM. CDR3 length: 15 residues. J was trimmed by 8 bases and V by 6 bases; bases with no gene match: 13. Here the CDR3 DNA reads TGTGCCAGCAGGGGGGCGGGACAGGGAGTCTCCGGCTACACCTTC. As protein: CASRGAGQGVSGYTF.

The CDR3 coding sequence is TGTGCCAGCAGCTTAGGGGGGACTTGGCGGGGCTCAGATACGCAGTATTTT. Protein: CASSLGGTWRGSDTQYF. This chain joins TRBV7-9 and TRBJ2-3, with D perhaps TRBD2 (6 bases). Germline V gene lookup returns CDR1 SEHNR and CDR2 FQNEAQ (reference sequence). Trimming left V 1 base short and J 4 bases short, with 18 bases between. CDR3 length: 17 residues.

This sequence joins TRBV10-3 and TRBJ1-1; D call uncertain. CDR3 length equals 13 residues. Between the trimmed V and J ends, which lost 3 bases and 7 bases, there was a span of 12 bases. From germline, CDR1 is ENHRY and CDR2 SYGVKD. This CDR3 reads CAISDSRLIEAFF. CDR3 DNA: TGTGCCATCAGTGACTCACGGTTGATTGAAGCTTTCTTT.

This clone was observed a few times. The V gene is TRBV4-1, the J gene TRBJ2-1, with 8 bases matching TRBD2. CDR1 is MGHRA, CDR2 YSYEKL, per germline. V lost 0 bases, J lost 4 bases, and 8 bases stayed unmatched. CDR3 length: 17 amino acids. Written as DNA, the CDR3 is TGCGCCAGCAGCCAAGATGATGGCCTAGCGGGTTACAATGAGCAGTTCTTC. Translated, it gives CASSQDDGLAGYNEQFF.

V is TRBV7-9 and J is TRBJ1-1; 7 bases are shared with TRBD1. With 2 bases clipped from V and 1 base from J, the junction kept 4 bases outside the gene matches. The germline V gene encodes CDR1 SEHNR and CDR2 FQNEAQ (reference sequence). The CDR3 extends over 15 amino acids. The CDR3 DNA sequence: TGTGCCAGCAGCTTATCTGGGGACAGGAACACTGAAGCTTTCTTT. It translates to CASSLSGDRNTEAFF.

The rearrangement links TRBV7-8 to TRBJ1-4; D gene unclear. The V end was cut by 5 bases, the J end by 6 bases, with 10 bases between. This CDR3 contains 13 residues. Germline loops: CDR1 SGHVS, CDR2 FQNEAQ. The CDR3 reads CASSLSRYEKLFF. CDR3 DNA sequence: TGTGCCAGCAGCCTCTCCCGTTATGAAAAACTGTTTTTT.

The chain combines TRBV4-1 with TRBJ2-3; D gene ambiguous. Per germline, CDR1 MGHRA and CDR2 YSYEKL. V lost 4 bases, J lost 2 bases, and 13 bases lay in between. CDR3 length equals 15 residues. The CDR3 reads CASSPEEAPTDTQYF. The CDR3, as DNA: TGCGCCAGCAGCCCCGAGGAAGCGCCCACAGATACGCAGTATTTT.

The sample holds one count of this clone. V usage is TRBV6-5 and J usage is TRBJ1-2; TRBD1 matches 8 bases. The CDR3 spans 15 residues. The junction had 7 bases not matched to a gene; V was cut back by 2 bases and J by 5 bases. Germline CDR1 MNHEY, CDR2 SVGAGI. CDR3 in amino acids: CASSYRQGALYGYTF. The CDR3 nucleotides are TGTGCCAGCAGTTACAGGCAGGGGGCGCTATATGGCTACACCTTC.

The chain joins TRBV4-3 to TRBJ2-5, with 9 nucleotides matching TRBD2. Losses at the gene ends were 1 base for V and 10 bases for J; bases not matched to a gene: 7. The germline V gene has CDR1 LGHNA and CDR2 YSLEER. The CDR3 runs to 14 residues. The CDR3 DNA is TGCGCCAGCAGCCAAGTTGGTCGGCGGGGGGGCCAGTACTTC. This encodes CASSQVGRRGGQYF.

V gene TRBV5-4 combines with J gene TRBJ2-5; a possible D gene is TRBD2 (7 bases). The germline gives CDR1 SGHNT, CDR2 YYREEE (reference sequence). The CDR3 loop spans 16 amino acids. The ends were cut back, 0 bases at V and 5 bases at J, with 17 bases in the middle. The CDR3 bases are TGTGCCAGCAGCTTGGCGGCGGGGGCCTCTTGGGAGACCCAGTACTTC. It specifies CASSLAAGASWETQYF.

This clone was detected once. The chain couples TRBV7-2 to TRBJ1-1; maybe TRBD1 (5 bases). This CDR3 comprises 14 residues. Germline CDR1 reads SGHTA; CDR2 reads FQGNSA. With 0 bases removed from V and 6 bases from J, the gap between germline ends came to 11 bases. CDR3 protein: CASSLAKQGAEAFF. CDR3 DNA: TGTGCCAGCAGCTTAGCGAAGCAAGGGGCTGAAGCTTTCTTT.

The chain recombines TRBV18 with TRBJ1-3; 8 bases are shared with TRBD1. The CDR3 is 16 amino acids. Germline lookup yields CDR1 KGHSH and CDR2 LQKENI. V lost 3 bases to trimming and J lost 2 bases; unmatched junction nucleotides: 6. CDR3 DNA sequence: TGTGCCAGCTCACCTTGGGACAGGTCGACTGGAAACACCATATATTTT. This encodes CASSPWDRSTGNTIYF.

This sequence joins TRBV6-2 or TRBV6-3 and TRBJ2-6; TRBD2 agrees at 7 bases. CDR3 length: 15 residues. V shed 7 bases and J 1 base; nucleotides not matched to a gene: 4. From germline, CDR1 is MNHEY and CDR2 SVGEGT. CDR3 protein: CASNPGGSGANVLTF. As DNA, the CDR3 is TGTGCCAGCAACCCCGGGGGGTCTGGGGCCAACGTCCTGACTTTC.

This clone occurred once. CDR3: CASSRQGSYGYTF. CDR3 bases: TGTGCCAGCAGTCGACAGGGTTCATATGGCTACACCTTC. V usage is TRBV6-5 and J usage is TRBJ1-2, with TRBD1 identical over 7 bases. Germline assignment: CDR1 MNHEY and CDR2 SVGAGI. Trimming removed 5 bases from V and 5 bases from J; junction bases left unmatched: 5. The CDR3 contains 13 residues.